The 30 T cell receptor beta chains below were found in one sample sequenced in a study of cytomegalovirus exposure and HLA in healthy donors. PCR amplification relied on 60 Vbeta primers (plus 13 Jbeta primers). The data were produced by immunoSEQ multiplex PCR, yet TCRdb's version contains in-frame clones alone and is incomplete. This table holds over 200,000 clones, around 64% found once. The sample taken for sequencing was PBMCs. These receptors all come from a man aged 35 to 55 in good health and CMV-seropositive.

The chain links TRBV7-9 to TRBJ2-3; TRBD2 agrees at 10 bases. J lost 2 bases, V lost 2 bases, and 1 base had no gene match. This CDR3 region has 15 residues. Germline CDR1 SEHNR, CDR2 FQNEAQ (reference sequence). The CDR3 reads CASSLLAGVTDTQYF. The CDR3 DNA sequence: TGTGCCAGCAGCTTACTAGCGGGGGTCACAGATACGCAGTATTTT. Variable domain in full (rest from reference TRBV7-9 and TRBJ2-3): DTGVSQNPRHKITKRGQNVTFRCDPISEHNRLYWYRQTLGQGPEFLTYFQNEAQLEKSRLLSDRFSAERPKGSFSTLEIQRTEQGDSAMYLCASSLLAGVTDTQYFGPGTRLTVL.

The chain joins TRBV10-3 to TRBJ2-2; the match to TRBD1 covers 7 bases. Trimming cost V 9 bases and J 0 bases; bases outside gene matches: 4. CDR1 is ENHRY, CDR2 SYGVKD, per germline. This CDR3 region has 14 residues. The CDR3 nucleotides are TGTGCCATAACCACAGGGGCGAACACCGGGGAGCTGTTTTTT. It translates to CAITTGANTGELFF.

In its sample, this clone was seen once. The V gene is TRBV27, the J gene TRBJ2-3, with a tentative D call TRBD2 (5 bases). Between the trimmed V and J ends, which lost 7 bases and 2 bases, there was a span of 13 bases. This CDR3 comprises 14 residues. CDR1 MNHEY and CDR2 SMNVEV come from the germline V gene (reference sequence). The CDR3 bases are TGTGCCAGCACCCCCGCCGGGAACACAGATACGCAGTATTTT. Its protein product is CASTPAGNTDTQYF.

This chain joins TRBV11-2 and TRBJ1-3; tentatively, D is TRBD1 (5 bases). The V gene's germline CDR1 is SGHAT and CDR2 FQNNGV. Trimming stripped 1 base from V and 1 base from J, with 5 bases between. There are 14 residues in the CDR3. The CDR3 region has the DNA TGTGCCAGCAGCTTAGCAGGGTCTGGAAACACCATATATTTT. It codes for CASSLAGSGNTIYF.

CDR3 amino acids: CASSLSGGATNEKLFF. The CDR3 nucleotides are TGTGCCAGCAGCTTATCAGGGGGTGCAACTAATGAAAAACTGTTTTTT. The rearrangement joins TRBV7-9 to TRBJ1-4; 7 bases agree with TRBD1. In germline, CDR1 is SEHNR, CDR2 FQNEAQ (reference sequence). Unmatched junction bases numbered 3, after V lost 2 bases and J lost 0 bases. CDR3 length: 16 residues.

This clone has just a few counts. The gene calls are TRBV12-5 and TRBJ1-2; D is possibly TRBD1 (6 bases). This CDR3 spans 13 amino acids. Germline V gene sequence: CDR1 LGHNT, CDR2 FRNRAP. Trimming took 2 bases from V and 2 from J, leaving 6 bases between them. CDR3 in amino acids: CASGLTGNYGYTF. The CDR3 DNA is TGTGCTAGTGGTTTGACAGGGAACTATGGCTACACCTTC.

J is TRBJ2-7 and V is TRBV11-2; D may be TRBD2 (6 bases). Trimming took 5 bases from V and 13 from J, leaving 21 bases between them. This CDR3 is 13 amino acids long. CDR1 is SGHAT, CDR2 FQNNGV, per germline. CDR3 bases: TGTGCCAGCAGCCCGGATCGCGGGGCAGTATTATACTTC. As protein: CASSPDRGAVLYF.

This chain joins TRBV4-2 and TRBJ2-1; 7 positions match TRBD1. V lost 0 bases, J lost 0 bases, and 2 bases stayed unmatched. This CDR3 has 16 residues. Germline loops: CDR1 LGHNA, CDR2 YNFKEQ. The CDR3 spells CASSQEGTDSYNEQFF. The CDR3 DNA is TGTGCCAGCAGCCAAGAGGGGACAGACTCCTACAATGAGCAGTTCTTC.

The chain combines TRBV21-1 with TRBJ2-1; TRBD1 was called by the table and not checked on the DNA. TRBV21-1 is assigned pseudogene status. CDR3 length equals 14 residues. CDR3 in DNA: TGTGCCAGCAGCAAAGTCAGAATCTACAATGAGCAGTTCTTC. Encoded protein: CASSKVRIYNEQFF.

The gene calls are TRBV28 and TRBJ1-4, with no clear D. The CDR3 is made up of 12 amino acids. Trimming took off 1 base at V and 7 bases at J, with 4 bases between the two ends. Germline CDR1 MDHEN, CDR2 SYDVKM. The CDR3 here is CASSLLVEKLFF. For the CDR3, the DNA is TGTGCCAGCAGTTTATTAGTTGAAAAACTGTTTTTT.

The rearrangement uses TRBV5-5 and TRBJ2-7; the D gene is possibly TRBD2 (5 bases). There are 13 residues in the CDR3. The V gene's germline CDR1 is SGHKS and CDR2 YYEKEE (reference sequence). Trimming pared 5 bases from V and 6 bases from J, leaving 15 bases between. The CDR3, as DNA: TGTGCCAGCAGTCTACCGGGGTCCGTCGAGCAGTACTTC. The encoded protein is CASSLPGSVEQYF. The full variable domain, its missing parts supplied by reference TRBV5-5 and TRBJ2-7, is DAGVTQSPTHLIKTRGQQVTLRCSPISGHKSVSWYQQVLGQGPQFIFQYYEKEERGRGNFPDRFSARQFPNYSSELNVNALLLGDSALYLCASSLPGSVEQYFGPGTRLTVT.

V and J are TRBV5-6 and TRBJ2-7; 7 bases fit TRBD1. Per the germline V gene, CDR1 is SGHDT and CDR2 is YYEEEE. The CDR3 consists of 15 residues. V was clipped by 4 bases and J by 3 bases; unmatched bases: 10. CDR3 coding DNA: TGTGCCAGCAGCCTTCCCGGAGACAGGGTCTACGAGCAGTACTTC. Protein sequence: CASSLPGDRVYEQYF.

A few counts support this clone. Other DNA sequences in this specimen translate into the identical CDR3. This chain joins TRBV5-1 and TRBJ2-7, with 9 bases aligning to TRBD1. CDR1 and CDR2 from the germline V gene are SGHRS and YFSETQ. The CDR3 totals 15 residues. With 0 bases clipped from V and 2 bases from J, the junction kept 3 bases outside the gene matches. The CDR3 sequence is CASSLEGTGPYEQYF. Written as DNA, the CDR3 is TGCGCCAGCAGCTTGGAGGGGACAGGGCCCTACGAGCAGTACTTC.

The chain has TRBV4-1 and TRBJ2-1; D is possibly TRBD1 (5 bases). V dropped 1 base and J dropped 0 bases, with 7 bases sitting between them. The CDR3 is made up of 15 amino acids. Germline V gene lookup returns CDR1 MGHRA and CDR2 YSYEKL. CDR3 in DNA: TGCGCCAGCAGCCAAGGCCAGGGCTCCTACAATGAGCAGTTCTTC. This translates into CASSQGQGSYNEQFF.

This chain connects TRBV6-6 to TRBJ1-5; the D gene is possibly TRBD1 (6 bases). The CDR3 totals 15 residues. Germline CDR1 is MNHNY and CDR2 is SVGAGI (reference sequence). The germline V and J ends were trimmed by 2 bases and 7 bases, with 15 bases remaining between them. The CDR3 reads CASSYRGGADQPQHF. CDR3 sequence (DNA): TGTGCCAGCAGTTACAGGGGGGGCGCCGACCAGCCCCAGCATTTT.

This chain joins TRBV5-4 and TRBJ2-2, with 7 bases lining up with TRBD2. Germline CDR1 is SGHNT and CDR2 is YYREEE (reference sequence). The CDR3 loop spans 15 amino acids. Trimming removed 0 bases from V and 6 bases from J; junction bases left unmatched: 5. CDR3: CASSLALGGAGELFF. CDR3 coding DNA: TGTGCCAGCAGCTTGGCCCTGGGGGGGGCCGGGGAGCTGTTTTTT.

This chain connects TRBV2 to TRBJ2-1; D is uncertain. V was shortened by 3 bases and J by 6 bases, with 6 bases between the two germline ends. Germline CDR1 and CDR2: SNHLY and FYNNEI. The CDR3 covers 12 residues. The CDR3 is CASSELANEQFF. The CDR3 coding sequence is TGTGCCAGCAGTGAGCTGGCCAATGAGCAGTTCTTC.

The V call is TRBV4-2, the J call TRBJ1-2; 9 positions match TRBD1. Trimming took 2 bases from V and 1 from J; bases not matched to a gene: 8. The CDR3 has 17 residues. The germline V gene encodes CDR1 LGHNA and CDR2 YNFKEQ. The CDR3 bases are TGTGCCAGCAGCCAACAGACCGGGACAGGGAATAACTATGGCTACACCTTC. Translating it yields CASSQQTGTGNNYGYTF.

The genes are TRBV7-9 and TRBJ1-4, with a weak D call TRBD1 (5 bases). CDR3 length: 14 amino acids. V shed 3 bases and J shed 4 bases, with 9 bases lying between them. The germline gives CDR1 SEHNR, CDR2 FQNEAQ (reference sequence). CDR3 amino acids: CASSLVQGNEKLFF. CDR3 nucleotides: TGTGCCAGCAGCTTGGTTCAGGGTAATGAAAAACTGTTTTTT.

The chain links TRBV19 to TRBJ1-2; 11 positions agree with TRBD1. CDR3 length: 15 residues. Trimming at V came to 5 bases and at J to 7 bases, leaving 9 bases not matched to a gene. Germline CDR1 reads LNHDA; CDR2 reads SQIVND (reference sequence). The CDR3 region is CASSPRTGGGLGYTF. DNA for the CDR3: TGTGCCAGTAGTCCACGGACAGGGGGCGGACTTGGCTACACCTTC. The complete variable domain, with remaining parts taken from reference TRBV19 and TRBJ1-2, reads DGGITQSPKYLFRKEGQNVTLSCEQNLNHDAMYWYRQDPGQGLRLIYYSQIVNDFQKGDIAEGYSVSREKKESFPLTVTSAQKNPTAFYLCASSPRTGGGLGYTFGSGTRLTVV.

The chain is built from TRBV11-1 and TRBJ1-6, with TRBD1 identical over 9 bases. CDR1 and CDR2 (germline): SGHAT, FQDESV (reference sequence). Germline trimming cut 5 bases from V and 1 base from J; bases unmatched to any gene: 3. The CDR3 runs 16 residues. CDR3 in amino acids: CASSLQGASYNSPLHF. The CDR3 region has the DNA TGTGCCAGCAGCCTACAGGGGGCATCCTATAATTCACCCCTCCACTTT.

The J gene is TRBJ2-1, the V gene TRBV27; TRBD2 is a possible D gene (5 bases). Trimming left V 5 bases short and J 2 bases short, with 13 bases between. There are 15 residues in the CDR3. Germline-derived CDR1 and CDR2 are MNHEY and SMNVEV (reference sequence). The CDR3: CASSPRADPYNEQFF. The CDR3 DNA is TGTGCCAGCAGTCCGAGGGCCGACCCCTACAATGAGCAGTTCTTC.

The chain links TRBV5-4 to TRBJ2-3; weak D call: TRBD1 (5 bases). The CDR3 has 15 amino acids. CDR1 and CDR2 from the germline V gene are SGHNT and YYREEE (reference sequence). V shed 1 base and J shed 5 bases, with 14 bases lying between them. CDR3 residues: CASSLQGGARDTQYF. The CDR3 coding sequence is TGTGCCAGCAGCTTGCAGGGTGGGGCACGAGATACGCAGTATTTT.

V gene TRBV2 combines with J gene TRBJ2-1; 13 bases map to TRBD2. V lost 2 bases, J lost 6 bases, and 4 bases stayed unmatched. Germline values: CDR1 SNHLY, CDR2 FYNNEI. This CDR3 comprises 16 residues. The CDR3, as DNA: TGTGCCAGCAGTGAATCCCGACTAGCGGGGGGCAATGAGCAGTTCTTC. This gives the protein CASSESRLAGGNEQFF.

The chain combines TRBV2 with TRBJ1-5; 8 bases are shared with TRBD1. The CDR3 covers 15 residues. With 4 bases clipped from V and 6 bases from J, the junction kept 8 bases outside the gene matches. Germline V gives CDR1 SNHLY, CDR2 FYNNEI. The CDR3 region is CASSGRTGSVQPQHF. The CDR3, as DNA: TGTGCCAGCAGTGGTAGGACAGGGTCCGTTCAGCCCCAGCATTTT. Variable domain in full (rest from reference TRBV2 and TRBJ1-5): EPEVTQTPSHQVTQMGQEVILRCVPISNHLYFYWYRQILGQKVEFLVSFYNNEISEKSEIFDDQFSVERPDGSNFTLKIRSTKLEDSAMYFCASSGRTGSVQPQHFGDGTRLSIL.

The chain carries TRBV4-1 and TRBJ1-2; no definite D call. Per germline, CDR1 MGHRA and CDR2 YSYEKL. V dropped 0 bases and J dropped 7 bases, with 6 bases sitting between them. CDR3 length: 12 amino acids. CDR3: CASSQDRSGYTF. DNA of the CDR3: TGCGCCAGCAGCCAAGATAGGAGTGGCTACACCTTC.

The genes are TRBV27 and TRBJ1-2; TRBD1 aligns across 7 bases. Per the germline V gene, CDR1 is MNHEY and CDR2 is SMNVEV (reference sequence). The length of the CDR3 is 15 residues. Trimming removed 6 bases from V and 3 bases from J; junction bases left unmatched: 10. CDR3 sequence: CASRPWTGLDYGYTF. DNA for the CDR3: TGTGCCAGCAGACCCTGGACAGGACTCGACTATGGCTACACCTTC.

This rearrangement joins TRBV15 to TRBJ1-3; no clear D gene. With 2 bases removed from V and 0 bases from J, the gap between germline ends came to 8 bases. Germline loops: CDR1 LNHNV, CDR2 YYDKDF (reference sequence). The CDR3 is 15 residues long. In DNA, the CDR3 is TGTGCCACCAGCAGATATGGCAACTCTGGAAACACCATATATTTT. Its translation is CATSRYGNSGNTIYF. Using reference TRBV15 and TRBJ1-3 for the parts outside the CDR3, the full variable domain is DAMVIQNPRYQVTQFGKPVTLSCSQTLNHNVMYWYQQKSSQAPKLLFHYYDKDFNNEADTPDNFQSRRPNTSFCFLDIRSPGLGDTAMYLCATSRYGNSGNTIYFGEGSWLTVV.

This chain links TRBV19 with TRBJ1-4; TRBD1 matches 9 bases. Unmatched junction bases numbered 8, after V lost 6 bases and J lost 3 bases. The germline V gene encodes CDR1 LNHDA and CDR2 SQIVND (reference sequence). This CDR3 has 16 amino acids. As DNA, the CDR3 is TGTGCCAGTAGCACGGGACAGGGTGGACCTAATGAAAAACTGTTTTTT. This gives the protein CASSTGQGGPNEKLFF.

V gene TRBV19 combines with J gene TRBJ1-2; a weak D match, TRBD1 (6 bases). This CDR3 region has 17 residues. CDR1 is LNHDA and CDR2 is SQIVND in the germline V gene (reference sequence). V gave up 6 bases and J gave up 3 bases, with 23 bases separating them. CDR3 nucleotide sequence: TGTGCCAGTAGGGACAGTCCCGGCCGGGGCGTCCACTATGGCTACACCTTC. Protein sequence: CASRDSPGRGVHYGYTF.